The sequence of this T cell receptor (beta chain) was determined in a study of blood T cell repertoires in COVID-19. Study-level background: The United States, Italy and Spain provided the acute and convalescent COVID-19 samples. In each case, the material was cDNA or gDNA derived from T cells, B-cell-depleted T cells, or PBMCs.

The ends lost 4 bases at V and 5 bases at J; junction bases unmatched: 8. The CDR3 has 15 amino acids. Germline CDR1 and CDR2: LGHNA and YSLEER. Original processing methods: Reference gene primer amplification yielded estimated nucleated cell counts. The protocol was immunoSEQ multiplex PCR, while the TCRdb copy is restricted to in-frame clones and leaves out a portion. D and trimming come from the DNA, and the V and J calls and clone size come from that table. The table includes fewer than 200,000 clones, over 80% detected once. This clonotype originated in a woman of 80 years or more with active or convalescent COVID-19. Sequenced: peripheral blood. The gene calls are TRBV4-3 and TRBJ1-2; the match to TRBD1 covers 9 bases. The CDR3 spells CASSPDRTGEYGYTF. The DNA of the CDR3 is TGCGCCAGCAGCCCAGACAGGACAGGGGAATATGGCTACACCTTC.